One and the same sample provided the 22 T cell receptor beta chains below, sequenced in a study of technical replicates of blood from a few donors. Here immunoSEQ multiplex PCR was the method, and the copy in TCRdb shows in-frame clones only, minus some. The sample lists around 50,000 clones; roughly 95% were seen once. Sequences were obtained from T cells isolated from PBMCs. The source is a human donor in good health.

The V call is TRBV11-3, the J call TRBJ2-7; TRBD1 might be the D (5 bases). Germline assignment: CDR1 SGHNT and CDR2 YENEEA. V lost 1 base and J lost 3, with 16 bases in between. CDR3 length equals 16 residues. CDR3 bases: TGTGCCAGCAGCTTAGGATCCTTGGGCAGGGACTACGAGCAGTACTTC. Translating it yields CASSLGSLGRDYEQYF.

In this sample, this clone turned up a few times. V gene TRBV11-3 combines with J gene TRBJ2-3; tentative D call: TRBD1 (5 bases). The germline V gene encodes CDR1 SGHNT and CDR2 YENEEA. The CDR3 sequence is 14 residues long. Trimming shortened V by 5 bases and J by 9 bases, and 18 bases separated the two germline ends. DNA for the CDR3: TGTGCCAGCAGCCAGGGTGGCTCCGGGCGGACGCAGTATTTT. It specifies CASSQGGSGRTQYF.

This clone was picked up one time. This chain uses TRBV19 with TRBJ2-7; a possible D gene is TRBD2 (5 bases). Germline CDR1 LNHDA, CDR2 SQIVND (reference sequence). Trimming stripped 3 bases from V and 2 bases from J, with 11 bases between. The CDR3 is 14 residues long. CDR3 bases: TGTGCCAGTAGTATCGGGCAGGAGGCCTACGAGCAGTACTTC. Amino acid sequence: CASSIGQEAYEQYF.

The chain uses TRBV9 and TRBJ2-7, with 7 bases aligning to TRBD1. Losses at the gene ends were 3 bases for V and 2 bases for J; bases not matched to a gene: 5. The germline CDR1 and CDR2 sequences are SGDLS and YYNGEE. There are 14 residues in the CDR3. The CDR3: CASSGRDSTYEQYF. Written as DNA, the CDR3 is TGTGCCAGCAGCGGCCGGGACAGCACCTACGAGCAGTACTTC. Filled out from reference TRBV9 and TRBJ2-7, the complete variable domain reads DSGVTQTPKHLITATGQRVTLRCSPRSGDLSVYWYQQSLDQGLQFLIQYYNGEERAKGNILERFSAQQFPDLHSELNLSSLELGDSALYFCASSGRDSTYEQYFGPGTRLTVT.

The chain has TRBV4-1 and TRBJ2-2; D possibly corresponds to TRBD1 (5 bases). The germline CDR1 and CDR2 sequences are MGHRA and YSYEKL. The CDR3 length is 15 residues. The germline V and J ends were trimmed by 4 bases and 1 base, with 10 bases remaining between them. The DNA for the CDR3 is TGCGCCAGCAGCCCAAGGCAGGGGAACACCGGGGAGCTGTTTTTT. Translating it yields CASSPRQGNTGELFF.

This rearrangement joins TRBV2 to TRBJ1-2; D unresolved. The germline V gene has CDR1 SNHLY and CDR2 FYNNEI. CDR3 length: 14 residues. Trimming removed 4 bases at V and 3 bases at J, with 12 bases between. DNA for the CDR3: TGTGCCAGCAGTGCGGGGTTGGCGGACTATGGCTACACCTTC. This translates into CASSAGLADYGYTF.

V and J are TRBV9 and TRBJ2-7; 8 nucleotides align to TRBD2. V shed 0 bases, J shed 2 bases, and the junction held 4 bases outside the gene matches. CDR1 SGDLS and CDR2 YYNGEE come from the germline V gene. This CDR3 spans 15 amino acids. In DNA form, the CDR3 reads TGTGCCAGCAGCGTAGAACCCGGGAGGGCCTACGAGCAGTACTTC. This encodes CASSVEPGRAYEQYF.

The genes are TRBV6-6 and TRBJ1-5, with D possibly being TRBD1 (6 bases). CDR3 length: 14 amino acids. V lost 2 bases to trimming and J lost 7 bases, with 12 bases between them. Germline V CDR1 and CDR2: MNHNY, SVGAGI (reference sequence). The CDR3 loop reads CASSYGQGQQPQHF. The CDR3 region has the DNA TGTGCCAGCAGTTACGGCCAGGGGCAACAGCCCCAGCATTTT.

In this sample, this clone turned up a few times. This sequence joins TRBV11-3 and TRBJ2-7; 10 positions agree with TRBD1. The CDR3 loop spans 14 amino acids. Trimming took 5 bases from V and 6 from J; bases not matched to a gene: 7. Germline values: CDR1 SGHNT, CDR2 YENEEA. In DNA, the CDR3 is TGTGCCAGCAGCCCGACAGGGGGCACTTCCGAGCAGTACTTC. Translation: CASSPTGGTSEQYF.

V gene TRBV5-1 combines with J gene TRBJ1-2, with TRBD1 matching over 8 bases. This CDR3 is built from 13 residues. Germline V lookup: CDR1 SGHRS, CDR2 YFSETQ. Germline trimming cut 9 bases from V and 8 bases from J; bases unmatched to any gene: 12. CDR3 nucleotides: TGCGCCACCGACCGGACAGGGAGGTCGGGCTACACCTTC. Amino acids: CATDRTGRSGYTF.

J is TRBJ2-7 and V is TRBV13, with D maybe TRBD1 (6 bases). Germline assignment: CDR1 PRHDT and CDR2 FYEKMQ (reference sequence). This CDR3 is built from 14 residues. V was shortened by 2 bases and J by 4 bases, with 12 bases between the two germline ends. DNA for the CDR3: TGTGCCAGCAGCTTACAGGACAGTTCTTACGAGCAGTACTTC. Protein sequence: CASSLQDSSYEQYF.

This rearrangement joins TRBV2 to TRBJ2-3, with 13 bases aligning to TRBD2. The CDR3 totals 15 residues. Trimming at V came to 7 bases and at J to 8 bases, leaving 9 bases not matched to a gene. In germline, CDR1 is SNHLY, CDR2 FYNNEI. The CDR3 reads CASTLLLAGGRTQYF. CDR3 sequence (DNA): TGTGCCAGCACCCTCCTACTAGCGGGAGGGCGTACGCAGTATTTT.

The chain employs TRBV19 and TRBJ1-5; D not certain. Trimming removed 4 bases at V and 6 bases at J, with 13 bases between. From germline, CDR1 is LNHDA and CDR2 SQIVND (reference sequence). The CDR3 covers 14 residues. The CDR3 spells CASSTAGITQPQHF. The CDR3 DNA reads TGTGCCAGTAGTACGGCGGGGATCACTCAGCCCCAGCATTTT.

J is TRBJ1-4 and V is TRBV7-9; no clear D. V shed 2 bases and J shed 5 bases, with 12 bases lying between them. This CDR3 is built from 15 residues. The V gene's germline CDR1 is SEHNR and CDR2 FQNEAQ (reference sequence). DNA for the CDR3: TGTGCCAGCAGCTTACGCTCGGCGGAGAATGAAAAACTGTTTTTT. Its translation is CASSLRSAENEKLFF.

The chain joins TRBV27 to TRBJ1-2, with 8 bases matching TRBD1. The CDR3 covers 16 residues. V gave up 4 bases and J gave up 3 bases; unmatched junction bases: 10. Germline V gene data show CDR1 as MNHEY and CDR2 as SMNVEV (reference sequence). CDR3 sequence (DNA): TGTGCCAGCAGTTACAACAGGGGGTTGGAGGACTATGGCTACACCTTC. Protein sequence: CASSYNRGLEDYGYTF.

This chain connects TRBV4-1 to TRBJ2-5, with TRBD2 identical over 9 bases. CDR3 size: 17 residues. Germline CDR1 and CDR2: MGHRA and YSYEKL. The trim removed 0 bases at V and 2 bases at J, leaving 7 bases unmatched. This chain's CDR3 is CASSQDRVTSGQETQYF. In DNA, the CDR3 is TGCGCCAGCAGCCAAGATAGGGTGACTAGCGGACAAGAGACCCAGTACTTC.

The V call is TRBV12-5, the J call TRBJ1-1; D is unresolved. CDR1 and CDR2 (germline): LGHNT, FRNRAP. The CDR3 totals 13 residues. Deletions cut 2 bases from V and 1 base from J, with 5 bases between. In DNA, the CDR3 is TGTGCTAGTGGTTTGAGCGCGAACACTGAAGCTTTCTTT. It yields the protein CASGLSANTEAFF.

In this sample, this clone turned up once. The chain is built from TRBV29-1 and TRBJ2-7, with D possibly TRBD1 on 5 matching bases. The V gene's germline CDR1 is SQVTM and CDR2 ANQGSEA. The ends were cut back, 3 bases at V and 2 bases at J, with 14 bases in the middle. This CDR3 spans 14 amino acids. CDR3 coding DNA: TGCAGCGTTGAGGTGACTGACAGAGCCTACGAGCAGTACTTC. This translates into CSVEVTDRAYEQYF.

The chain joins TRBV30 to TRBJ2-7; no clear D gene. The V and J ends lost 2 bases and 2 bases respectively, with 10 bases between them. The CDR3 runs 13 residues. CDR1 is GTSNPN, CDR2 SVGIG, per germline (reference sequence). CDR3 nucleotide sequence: TGTGCCTGGAGTAAGAGCGCGGCCTACGAGCAGTACTTC. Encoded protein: CAWSKSAAYEQYF.

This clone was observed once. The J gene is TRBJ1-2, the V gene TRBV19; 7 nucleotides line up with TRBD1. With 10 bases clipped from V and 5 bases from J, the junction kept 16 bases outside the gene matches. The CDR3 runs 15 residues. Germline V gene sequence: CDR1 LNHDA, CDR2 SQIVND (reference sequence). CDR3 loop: CATGTAFGEDYGYTF. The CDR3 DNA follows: TGTGCCACCGGGACAGCTTTTGGGGAGGATTATGGCTACACCTTC.

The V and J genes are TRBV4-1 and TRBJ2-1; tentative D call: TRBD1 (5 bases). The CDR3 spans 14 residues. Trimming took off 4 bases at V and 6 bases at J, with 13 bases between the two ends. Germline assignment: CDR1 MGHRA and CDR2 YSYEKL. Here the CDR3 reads CASSPHPGFNEQFF. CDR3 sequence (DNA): TGCGCCAGCAGCCCGCACCCAGGGTTCAATGAGCAGTTCTTC.

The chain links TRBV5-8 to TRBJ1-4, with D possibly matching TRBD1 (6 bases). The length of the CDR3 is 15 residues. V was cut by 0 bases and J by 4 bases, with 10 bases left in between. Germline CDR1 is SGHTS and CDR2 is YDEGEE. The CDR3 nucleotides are TGTGCCAGCAGCTTGGGACAGGCCCTTAATGAAAAACTGTTTTTT. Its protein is CASSLGQALNEKLFF. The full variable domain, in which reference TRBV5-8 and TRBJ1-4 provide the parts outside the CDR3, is EAGVTQSPTHLIKTRGQQATLRCSPISGHTSVYWYQQALGLGLQFLLWYDEGEERNRGNFPPRFSGRQFPNYSSELNVNALELEDSALYLCASSLGQALNEKLFFGSGTQLSVL.